These T cell receptor beta chains were read from a single sample in a study of T cell changes during pregnancy in multiple sclerosis. The assay was immunoSEQ multiplex PCR, and TCRdb's table has in-frame clones only and misses some. The table records about 67,000 clones, more than 85% of them present only once. The material was peripheral blood, obtained in the second trimester of pregnancy. All receptors come from a female donor with multiple sclerosis, enrolled in a pregnancy study. The CDR3 runs from the conserved cysteine through the conserved F or W. The order of the fields is CDR3 DNA, CDR3 protein, CDR3 length, V gene, J gene, clone size, D gene. The D gene is left open where the match is weak. Not all rows give a size; the values are once, few, many and, for expanded clones, a class.

DNA: TGTGCCAGCAGCTTAGTCCCGGGACAGGGGGGATATTGGGAGCAGTTCTTC; CDR3: CASSLVPGQGGYWEQFF; length: 17; V: TRBV7-8; J: TRBJ2-1; size: once; D: TRBD1
DNA: TGTGCCAGCAGCCGACTAGTAAGGGACCACTACGAGCAGTACTTC; CDR3: CASSRLVRDHYEQYF; length: 15; V: TRBV11-2; J: TRBJ2-7; size: -; D: -
DNA: TGTGCCAGCAGCTTAATGGGGGCGGGCACTGAAGCTTTCTTT; CDR3: CASSLMGAGTEAFF; length: 14; V: TRBV5-5; J: TRBJ1-1; size: -; D: -
DNA: TGTGCCAGCAGCCCGGGGGAGTACTATGGCTACACCTTC; CDR3: CASSPGEYYGYTF; length: 13; V: TRBV7-9; J: TRBJ1-2; size: -; D: -
DNA: TGCGCCAGCAGCCAAGATATAAGTTGGGGAGACTATGGCTACACCTTC; CDR3: CASSQDISWGDYGYTF; length: 16; V: TRBV4-3; J: TRBJ1-2; size: -; D: -
DNA: TGTGCCAGCAGCCACGACTCAGGGGGCGACTATGGCTACACCTTC; CDR3: CASSHDSGGDYGYTF; length: 15; V: TRBV7-2; J: TRBJ1-2; size: once; D: TRBD1
DNA: TGTGCCAGCAGCCCGACAGGGAGCTACAATGAGCAGTTCTTC; CDR3: CASSPTGSYNEQFF; length: 14; V: TRBV27; J: TRBJ2-1; size: once; D: TRBD1
DNA: TGTGCCAGCAGCCAAGATGTGGGCAGGCCCTCCTACGAGCAGTACTTC; CDR3: CASSQDVGRPSYEQYF; length: 16; V: TRBV4-2; J: TRBJ2-7; size: -; D: -
DNA: TGTGCCAGCAGTGACCGGGACAGTGCGAACACCGGGGAGCTGTTTTTT; CDR3: CASSDRDSANTGELFF; length: 16; V: TRBV6-1; J: TRBJ2-2; size: -; D: TRBD1
DNA: TGTGCCAGCAGCTCGACCGGGAGCCAAGAGACCCAGTACTTC; CDR3: CASSSTGSQETQYF; length: 14; V: TRBV5-6; J: TRBJ2-5; size: -; D: -
DNA: TGTGCCAGCAGTTTGCGACAGAACTATGGCTACACCTTC; CDR3: CASSLRQNYGYTF; length: 13; V: TRBV27; J: TRBJ1-2; size: -; D: -
DNA: TGTGCCAGCAGTGAAGAGGGGACTACCGACGAGCAGTACTTC; CDR3: CASSEEGTTDEQYF; length: 14; V: TRBV2; J: TRBJ2-7; size: -; D: TRBD2
DNA: TGTGCCAGCAGCTTGGCGGAGAGTCCCTACGAGCAGTACTTC; CDR3: CASSLAESPYEQYF; length: 14; V: TRBV5-6; J: TRBJ2-7; size: once; D: -
DNA: TGTGCCAGTAGGCCAGGGGAGTACGCTAATGAAAAACTGTTTTTT; CDR3: CASRPGEYANEKLFF; length: 15; V: TRBV19; J: TRBJ1-4; size: once; D: -
DNA: TGTGCCAGCCTAGTTGTGGGGGGGCCCACAGATACGCAGTATTTT; CDR3: CASLVVGGPTDTQYF; length: 15; V: TRBV9; J: TRBJ2-3; size: -; D: -
DNA: TGCGCCAGCAGCTTGGGTGACAGGGAGGATGCCAATCAGCCCCAGCATTTT; CDR3: CASSLGDREDANQPQHF; length: 17; V: TRBV5-1; J: TRBJ1-5; size: -; D: TRBD1
DNA: TGTGCCAGCAGTGAATATCAGTACATATATAGCAATCAGCCCCAGCATTTT; CDR3: CASSEYQYIYSNQPQHF; length: 17; V: TRBV6-1; J: TRBJ1-5; size: -; D: -
DNA: TGTGCCTGGAGTGTCCCCCGGACAGGGGCTGAAGCTTTCTTT; CDR3: CAWSVPRTGAEAFF; length: 14; V: TRBV30; J: TRBJ1-1; size: -; D: TRBD1
DNA: TGCGCCAGCAGCAAACAGGGAAGAGGAAACACCATATATTTT; CDR3: CASSKQGRGNTIYF; length: 14; V: TRBV5-1; J: TRBJ1-3; size: -; D: -
DNA: TGTGCCAGCAGTACACAGGGTAACACTGAAGCTTTCTTT; CDR3: CASSTQGNTEAFF; length: 13; V: TRBV11-2; J: TRBJ1-1; size: -; D: -
DNA: TGCGCCAGCAGTCAATCGCTCAGCTACGAGCAGTACTTC; CDR3: CASSQSLSYEQYF; length: 13; V: TRBV23-1; J: TRBJ2-7; size: -; D: -
DNA: TGTGCCACCAGCAGAGGAAGCGGGGGCTCCTACAATGAGCAGTTCTTC; CDR3: CATSRGSGGSYNEQFF; length: 16; V: TRBV15; J: TRBJ2-1; size: -; D: TRBD2
DNA: TGTGCCAGCAGCTTCAGGGATACGCAGTATTTT; CDR3: CASSFRDTQYF; length: 11; V: TRBV11-2; J: TRBJ2-3; size: -; D: -
DNA: TGTGCCAGCAGCCCCCCTTTAAGACTAGCGGGCGGATACACCGGGGAGCTGTTTTTT; CDR3: CASSPPLRLAGGYTGELFF; length: 19; V: TRBV7-8; J: TRBJ2-2; size: few; D: TRBD2
DNA: TGTGCCAGCACCCTTAAAGCTAGCGGGAGTTACCCCTACGAGCAGTACTTC; CDR3: CASTLKASGSYPYEQYF; length: 17; V: TRBV7-2; J: TRBJ2-7; size: -; D: TRBD2